This TCR beta chain is drawn from a study of beta chain features in type 1 diabetes. The authors sorted CD4+ naive, central memory, regulatory and stem cell-like memory cells via CD45RO/CCR7/CD25/CD127/CD95/CD27. Investigators reverse transcribed all isolated RNA, so they sequenced expressed TCRB transcripts. Here immunoSEQ multiplex PCR was the method, and the copy in TCRdb shows in-frame clones only, minus some. The table includes 330,000 or so clones, about 12% detected once. On this clone: Its antigen is unidentified.

Study-wide results and caveats: Within patients, naive, central memory and Treg TCRB repertoires seemed more similar than within healthy donors. Researchers caution that PCR might favor shorter templates, equally among patients and controls. For Type 1 diabetes patients, all four CD4+ subsets carried TCRB CDR3s that were moderately but significantly shorter. An over-representation of cells with high TCR expression could result from cDNA sequencing.

Germline loops: CDR1 SGHTA, CDR2 FQGNSA. Trimming pared 4 bases from V and 2 bases from J, leaving 14 bases between. The length of the CDR3 is 15 residues. This receptor was identified in a young woman with type 1 diabetes. The sequencing input was naive CD4+ T cells from blood. The V gene is TRBV7-2, the J gene TRBJ1-2; tentatively, D is TRBD1 (6 bases). CDR3 residues: CASSWIPQGNYGYTF. The DNA for the CDR3 is TGTGCCAGCAGCTGGATACCACAGGGAAACTATGGCTACACCTTC.